These 5 T cell receptor beta chains originate from one sample sequenced in a study of cytomegalovirus exposure and HLA in healthy donors. The assay was immunoSEQ multiplex PCR, and TCRdb's table has in-frame clones only and misses some. The sample carries 150,000 to 200,000 clones, 84% recorded once. What was sequenced was PBMCs. The receptor set was obtained from a man aged 18-30 years in good health and CMV-seropositive.

A single count supports this clone. The chain carries TRBV7-9 and TRBJ2-3, with TRBD2 matching over 7 bases. V shed 7 bases, J shed 3 bases, and the junction held 10 bases outside the gene matches. The V gene's germline CDR1 is SEHNR and CDR2 FQNEAQ (reference sequence). CDR3 length: 15 amino acids. In DNA, the CDR3 is TGTGCCAGCACCCCCGGGGGGATTCTTACAGATACGCAGTATTTT. Translated, it gives CASTPGGILTDTQYF.

The chain has TRBV7-6 and TRBJ1-1, with D maybe TRBD1 (6 bases). There are 14 residues in the CDR3. The V end was cut by 3 bases, the J end by 3 bases, with 11 bases between. Germline values: CDR1 SGHVS, CDR2 FNYEAQ. The CDR3 DNA reads TGTGCCAGCAGCTTGTTCGGACAGTACACTGAAGCTTTCTTT. Protein: CASSLFGQYTEAFF. The variable domain in full, completed from reference TRBV7-6 and TRBJ1-1, reads GAGVSQSPRYKVTKRGQDVALRCDPISGHVSLYWYRQALGQGPEFLTYFNYEAQQDKSGLPNDRFSAERPEGSISTLTIQRTEQRDSAMYRCASSLFGQYTEAFFGQGTRLTVV.

The chain is built from TRBV4-1 and TRBJ2-7, with a tentative D call TRBD1 (6 bases). The CDR3 sequence is 15 residues long. The germline gives CDR1 MGHRA, CDR2 YSYEKL. V was trimmed by 5 bases and J by 3 bases, leaving 17 bases between them. DNA for the CDR3: TGCGCCAGCAGCGCTCCGGTAAAGGGGGACTACGAGCAGTACTTC. Encoded protein: CASSAPVKGDYEQYF.

The CDR3 DNA is TGTGCCAGTACTAATGGAGAACTCCATCCTTACGAGCAGTACTTC. It codes for CASTNGELHPYEQYF. The chain couples TRBV2 to TRBJ2-7; D unclear. Germline values: CDR1 SNHLY, CDR2 FYNNEI. This CDR3 contains 15 residues. The V gene lost 9 bases and the J gene lost 4 bases, with 22 bases spanning the gap.

The chain couples TRBV7-9 to TRBJ2-7; D is possibly TRBD1 (6 bases). This CDR3 comprises 13 residues. Germline CDR1 and CDR2: SEHNR and FQNEAQ (reference sequence). V was pared by 0 bases and J by 5 bases, with 8 bases between. CDR3 DNA: TGTGCCAGCAGCTTAGCGCACAGGGACGAGCAGTACTTC. Protein sequence: CASSLAHRDEQYF.